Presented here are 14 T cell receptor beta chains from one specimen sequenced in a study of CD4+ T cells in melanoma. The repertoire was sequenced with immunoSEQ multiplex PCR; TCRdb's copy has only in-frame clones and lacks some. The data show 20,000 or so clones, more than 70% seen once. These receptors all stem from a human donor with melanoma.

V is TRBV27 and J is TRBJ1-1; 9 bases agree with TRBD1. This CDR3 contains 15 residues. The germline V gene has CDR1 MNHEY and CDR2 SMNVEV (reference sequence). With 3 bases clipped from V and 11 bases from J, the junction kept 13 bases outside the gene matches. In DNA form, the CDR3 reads TGTGCCAGCAGTTTCTCCGGACAGGGGACGATGAGGGCTTTCTTT. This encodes CASSFSGQGTMRAFF.

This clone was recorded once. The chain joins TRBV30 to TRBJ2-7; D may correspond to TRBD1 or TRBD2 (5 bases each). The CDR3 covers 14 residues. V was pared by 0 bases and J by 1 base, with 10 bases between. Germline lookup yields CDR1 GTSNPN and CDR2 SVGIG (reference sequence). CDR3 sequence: CAWSVGGLSYEQYF. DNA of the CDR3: TGTGCCTGGAGTGTTGGGGGTTTATCCTACGAGCAGTACTTC.

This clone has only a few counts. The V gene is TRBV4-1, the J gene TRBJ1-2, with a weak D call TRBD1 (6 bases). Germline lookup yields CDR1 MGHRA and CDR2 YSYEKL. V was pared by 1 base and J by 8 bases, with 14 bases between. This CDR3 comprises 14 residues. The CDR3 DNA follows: TGCGCCAGCAGCCAAGTACGGGGGGCGGGGGGCTACACCTTC. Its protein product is CASSQVRGAGGYTF.

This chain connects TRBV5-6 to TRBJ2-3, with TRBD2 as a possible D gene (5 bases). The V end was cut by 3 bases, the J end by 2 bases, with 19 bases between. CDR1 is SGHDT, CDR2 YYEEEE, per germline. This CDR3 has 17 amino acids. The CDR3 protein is CASSYLSDGVYTDTQYF. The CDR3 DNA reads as TGTGCCAGCAGCTACCTCTCCGACGGGGTTTACACAGATACGCAGTATTTT.

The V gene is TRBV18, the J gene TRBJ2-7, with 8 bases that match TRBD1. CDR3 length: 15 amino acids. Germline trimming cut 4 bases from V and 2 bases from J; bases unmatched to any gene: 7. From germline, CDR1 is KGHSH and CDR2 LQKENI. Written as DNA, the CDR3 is TGTGCCAGCTCACGTGGACAGGGAGGCACCTACGAGCAGTACTTC. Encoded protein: CASSRGQGGTYEQYF.

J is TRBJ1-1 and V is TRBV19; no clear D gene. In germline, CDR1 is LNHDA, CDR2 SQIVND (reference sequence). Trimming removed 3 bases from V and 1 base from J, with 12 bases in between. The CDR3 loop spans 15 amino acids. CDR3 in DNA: TGTGCCAGTAGTATCTATCCTACAACGAACACTGAAGCTTTCTTT. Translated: CASSIYPTTNTEAFF.

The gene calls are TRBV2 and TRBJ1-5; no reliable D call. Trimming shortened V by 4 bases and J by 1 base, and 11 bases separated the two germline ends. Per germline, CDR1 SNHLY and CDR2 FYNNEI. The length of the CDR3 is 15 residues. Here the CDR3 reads CASSVRVVSNQPQHF. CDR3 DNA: TGTGCCAGCAGTGTCCGGGTGGTAAGCAATCAGCCCCAGCATTTT.

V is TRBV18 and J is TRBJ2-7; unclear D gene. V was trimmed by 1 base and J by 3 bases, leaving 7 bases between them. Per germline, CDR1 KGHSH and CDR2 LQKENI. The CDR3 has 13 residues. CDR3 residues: CASSPLSGYEQYF. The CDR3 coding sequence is TGTGCCAGCTCACCACTTTCGGGCTACGAGCAGTACTTC.

This CDR3 is CASSLLFGGDVTDTQYF. The CDR3 region has the DNA TGTGCCAGCAGCTTACTGTTTGGCGGGGATGTGACAGATACGCAGTATTTT. The chain links TRBV11-2 to TRBJ2-3, with D perhaps matching TRBD2 (6 bases). The V and J ends lost 2 bases and 3 bases respectively, with 18 bases between them. The CDR3 sequence is 17 residues long. The germline CDR1 and CDR2 sequences are SGHAT and FQNNGV. Based on the CDR3 plus reference TRBV11-2 and TRBJ2-3, the full variable domain is EAGVAQSPRYKIIEKRQSVAFWCNPISGHATLYWYQQILGQGPKLLIQFQNNGVVDDSQLPKDRFSAERLKGVDSTLKIQPAKLEDSAVYLCASSLLFGGDVTDTQYFGPGTRLTVL.

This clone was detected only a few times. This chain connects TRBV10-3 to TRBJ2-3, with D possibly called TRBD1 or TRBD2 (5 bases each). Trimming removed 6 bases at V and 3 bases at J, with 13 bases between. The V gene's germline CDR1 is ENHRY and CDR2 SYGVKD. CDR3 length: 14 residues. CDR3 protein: CAIRGVRTTDTQYF. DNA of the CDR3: TGTGCCATCAGGGGGGTGCGGACAACAGATACGCAGTATTTT.

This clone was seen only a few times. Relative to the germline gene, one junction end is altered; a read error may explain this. The CDR3 protein is CASVPDLPYSEQFF. As DNA, the CDR3 is TGTGCCAGTGTACCGGACTTACCTTACAGTGAGCAGTTCTTC. The chain uses TRBV5-8 and TRBJ2-1, with a possible D match to TRBD2 (5 bases). The V gene's germline CDR1 is SGHTS and CDR2 YDEGEE. There are 14 residues in the CDR3.

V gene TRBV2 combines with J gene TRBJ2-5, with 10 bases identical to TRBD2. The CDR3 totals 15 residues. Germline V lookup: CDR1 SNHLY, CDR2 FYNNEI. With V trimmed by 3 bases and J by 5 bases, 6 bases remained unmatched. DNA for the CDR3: TGTGCCAGCAGTGACGGCACAGCGGGAGGGGAGACCCAGTACTTC. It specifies CASSDGTAGGETQYF.

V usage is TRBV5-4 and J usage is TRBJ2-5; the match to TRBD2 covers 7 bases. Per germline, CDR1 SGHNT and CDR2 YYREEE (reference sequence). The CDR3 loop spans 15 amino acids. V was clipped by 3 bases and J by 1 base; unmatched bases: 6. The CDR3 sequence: CASSSLSGFQETQYF. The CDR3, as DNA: TGTGCCAGCAGCTCTCTTAGCGGGTTCCAAGAGACCCAGTACTTC.

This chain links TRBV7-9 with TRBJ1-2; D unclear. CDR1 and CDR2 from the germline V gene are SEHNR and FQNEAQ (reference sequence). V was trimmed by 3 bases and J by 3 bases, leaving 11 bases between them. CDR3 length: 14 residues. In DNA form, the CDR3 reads TGTGCCAGCAGCTTCGCGGAGTTGTACTATGGCTACACCTTC. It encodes CASSFAELYYGYTF.